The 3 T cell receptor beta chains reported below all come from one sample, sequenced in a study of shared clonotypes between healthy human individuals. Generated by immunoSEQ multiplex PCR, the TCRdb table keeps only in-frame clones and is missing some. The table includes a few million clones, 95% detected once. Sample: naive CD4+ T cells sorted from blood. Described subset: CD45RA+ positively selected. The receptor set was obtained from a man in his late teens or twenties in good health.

In DNA, the CDR3 is TGTGCCAGCAGCTTCTGGGGGGCCGGAGATACGCAGTATTTT. Amino acids: CASSFWGAGDTQYF. This chain uses TRBV7-3 with TRBJ2-3; D is tentatively TRBD1 or TRBD2 (6 bases each). CDR3 length: 14 amino acids. CDR1 and CDR2 (germline): SGHTA, FQGTGA. The V end lost 3 bases, the J end lost 5 bases, and 12 bases lay between the germline ends. Using reference TRBV7-3 and TRBJ2-3 for the parts outside the CDR3, the full variable domain is GAGVSQTPSNKVTEKGKYVELRCDPISGHTALYWYRQSLGQGPEFLIYFQGTGAADDSGLPNDRFFAVRPEGSVSTLKIQRTERGDSAVYLCASSFWGAGDTQYFGPGTRLTVL.

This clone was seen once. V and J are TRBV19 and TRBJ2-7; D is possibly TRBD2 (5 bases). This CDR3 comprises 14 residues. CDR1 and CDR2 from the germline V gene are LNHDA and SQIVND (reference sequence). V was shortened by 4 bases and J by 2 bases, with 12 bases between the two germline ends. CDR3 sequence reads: CASSKRAATYEQYF. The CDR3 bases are TGTGCCAGTAGTAAGCGAGCGGCTACCTACGAGCAGTACTTC.

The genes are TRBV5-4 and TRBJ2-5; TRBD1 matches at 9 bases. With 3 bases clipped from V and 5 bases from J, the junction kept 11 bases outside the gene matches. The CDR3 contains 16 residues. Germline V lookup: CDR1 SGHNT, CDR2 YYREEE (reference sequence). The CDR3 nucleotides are TGTGCCAGCAGCTGGCAACCGGGACAGGGAGGGGAGACCCAGTACTTC. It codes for CASSWQPGQGGETQYF. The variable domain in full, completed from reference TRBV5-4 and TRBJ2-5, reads ETGVTQSPTHLIKTRGQQVTLRCSSQSGHNTVSWYQQALGQGPQFIFQYYREEENGRGNFPPRFSGLQFPNYSSELNVNALELDDSALYLCASSWQPGQGGETQYFGPGTRLLVL.